Shown below are 8 T cell receptor beta chains from a single sample sequenced in a study of control samples from healthy donors and cancer patients. Clones were read by immunoSEQ multiplex PCR, and TCRdb kept only the in-frame ones, dropping some. The top ten hold 14% of the sample, which has approximately 100,000 clones, 70% to 90% seen once. What was sequenced was blood. These receptor sequences come from a man under 40 in good health.

This sequence joins TRBV9 and TRBJ2-7, with TRBD2 identical over 13 bases. The CDR3 extends over 16 amino acids. Germline V CDR1 and CDR2: SGDLS, YYNGEE. Losses at the gene ends were 3 bases for V and 0 bases for J; bases not matched to a gene: 3. Written as DNA, the CDR3 is TGTGCCAGCAGCGAGGGGACTAGCGGGAACTCCTACGAGCAGTACTTC. Translating it yields CASSEGTSGNSYEQYF.

The table lists this clone with a count of one. The V call is TRBV7-9, the J call TRBJ1-1; no clear D. CDR3 length: 15 residues. Germline assignment: CDR1 SEHNR and CDR2 FQNEAQ (reference sequence). V was cut by 5 bases and J by 5 bases, with 18 bases left in between. CDR3 sequence: CASSPAPGSGTEAFF. CDR3 nucleotide sequence: TGTGCCAGCAGCCCAGCACCGGGCTCGGGGACTGAAGCTTTCTTT.

This clone was seen a few times. The V gene is TRBV3-1 (or the pseudogene TRBV3-2), the J gene TRBJ2-7; possible D gene TRBD2, 5 bases. CDR1 is LGHDT, CDR2 YNNKEL, per germline (reference sequence). The CDR3 covers 13 residues. V lost 3 bases and J 0 bases, leaving 6 bases between the germline ends. The CDR3 protein is CASSHAGSYEQYF. Here the CDR3 DNA reads TGTGCCAGCAGCCACGCGGGCTCCTACGAGCAGTACTTC.

The chain links TRBV7-9 to TRBJ2-5, with 9 bases matching TRBD1. Germline values: CDR1 SEHNR, CDR2 FQNEAQ (reference sequence). The CDR3 loop spans 15 amino acids. Trimming took 4 bases from V and 5 from J; bases not matched to a gene: 8. The CDR3 loop reads CASSSTGGGSETQYF. The CDR3 coding sequence is TGTGCCAGCAGCTCAACAGGGGGCGGGTCGGAGACCCAGTACTTC.

The rearrangement links TRBV2 to TRBJ2-7; TRBD2 aligns across 7 bases. CDR1 SNHLY and CDR2 FYNNEI come from the germline V gene. The CDR3 extends over 13 amino acids. The ends lost 10 bases at V and 0 bases at J; junction bases unmatched: 6. CDR3 loop: CATGTTGSYEQYF. CDR3 DNA: TGTGCCACCGGGACTACGGGCTCCTACGAGCAGTACTTC.

V and J are TRBV6-5 and TRBJ2-4; 12 nucleotides agree with TRBD2. Germline CDR1 reads MNHEY; CDR2 reads SVGAGI. The junction had 13 bases not matched to a gene; V was cut back by 11 bases and J by 8 bases. The CDR3 loop spans 15 amino acids. The CDR3 here is CAGLLAGGARYIQYF. The DNA for the CDR3 is TGTGCCGGGTTACTAGCGGGAGGAGCAAGGTACATTCAGTACTTC.

The chain uses TRBV29-1 and TRBJ2-1; 7 nucleotides agree with TRBD1. The junction had 6 bases not matched to a gene; V was cut back by 6 bases and J by 7 bases. Per germline, CDR1 SQVTM and CDR2 ANQGSEA. The CDR3 runs to 12 residues. CDR3 amino acids: CSVTGIKNEQFF. The CDR3 DNA reads TGCAGCGTGACAGGGATTAAGAATGAGCAGTTCTTC.

This chain connects TRBV12-3 or TRBV12-4 to TRBJ1-1; D uncertain. With 5 bases removed from V and 2 bases from J, the gap between germline ends came to 9 bases. The CDR3 totals 13 residues. The CDR3 loop reads CASSHGLNTEAFF. The CDR3 DNA follows: TGTGCCAGCAGTCATGGACTTAACACTGAAGCTTTCTTT.